This TCR beta chain was identified in a study of blood T cell repertoires in COVID-19. In the study overall: Both acute and convalescent COVID-19 samples were obtained from the United States, Italy and Spain. Nucleic acid was either cDNA or gDNA, and it came from T cells, B-cell-depleted T cells, or PBMCs.

The germline gives CDR1 SEHNR, CDR2 FQNEAQ (reference sequence). Unmatched junction bases numbered 7, after V lost 2 bases and J lost 5 bases. The length of the CDR3 is 16 residues. The data were produced by immunoSEQ multiplex PCR, yet TCRdb's version contains in-frame clones alone and is incomplete. The sample holds about 98,000 clones, around nine tenths seen once. The receptor's source is a man aged 50 or older with acute or convalescent COVID-19. The gene calls are TRBV7-9 and TRBJ2-2; 8 bases fit TRBD2. The sequenced sample was peripheral blood. This CDR3 reads CASSLSLAGGTGELFF. As DNA, the CDR3 is TGTGCCAGCAGCTTAAGTCTAGCGGGCGGGACCGGGGAGCTGTTTTTT. Supplemented by reference TRBV7-9 and TRBJ2-2, the full variable domain reads DTGVSQNPRHKITKRGQNVTFRCDPISEHNRLYWYRQTLGQGPEFLTYFQNEAQLEKSRLLSDRFSAERPKGSFSTLEIQRTEQGDSAMYLCASSLSLAGGTGELFFGEGSRLTVL.